This T cell receptor beta chain stems from a study of T cells in Graves' hyperthyroidism and ophthalmopathy. Uncontrolled infections, other autoimmune diseases, pregnancy or lactation led to exclusion of patients. The CDR3 is 15 residues long. Germline V lookup: CDR1 ENHRY, CDR2 SYGVKD. V trimming: 3 bases; J trimming: 2 bases; junction bases outside the gene matches: 7. Amplified regions were TCR beta CDR3 sequences from RNA transcripts. When the TCR CDR3 underwent first-round RT-PCR, the HTBI primer set was used. In TCRdb, the multiplex PCR reads were re-called with MiXCR into one record per CDR3 protein. There are over 500,000 distinct CDR3 sequences in the sample; about 45% occur only once, and about two fifths lies in the top ten.

The V and J genes are TRBV10-3 and TRBJ2-7, with 7 nucleotides matching TRBD2. This receptor was obtained from an adult woman with Graves' disease, either hyperthyroidism or ophthalmopathy (not recorded which). The sample was peripheral blood or thyroid tissue (not recorded which). The CDR3 is CAISDPRTSTYEQYF. CDR3 nucleotides: TGTGCCATCAGTGACCCACGGACTAGTACCTACGAGCAGTACTTC.